Given below is one T cell receptor (beta chain) in context. The antigen is not known. The germline gives CDR1 LGHNT, CDR2 FRNRAP. The CDR3 consists of 11 residues. V was trimmed by 6 bases and J by 4 bases, leaving 6 bases between them. These data are taken from a study of beta chain features in type 1 diabetes. Study as a whole: When patients were set against healthy donors, age, gender and cell yields were similar. Sorted cell examination encompassed about 110 million cells across all samples. The study, taken as a whole, reports: Within each of all four CD4+ subsets, Type 1 diabetes patients had TCRB CDR3s that were moderately but significantly shorter. VDJ junctions in type 1 diabetes patients carried more deletions and fewer insertions. Cells carrying high TCR expression could end up over-represented when cDNA is sequenced.

The investigators reverse transcribed all of the isolated RNA, so they sequenced expressed TCRB transcripts. The data were produced by immunoSEQ multiplex PCR, yet TCRdb's version contains in-frame clones alone and is incomplete. The sample consists of over 120,000 clones, more than 10% of them appearing once. V is TRBV12-5 and J is TRBJ1-2, with unresolved D. The TCR comes from a man aged 18 to 29 with type 1 diabetes. The sample was central memory CD4+ T cells from blood. CDR3 nucleotides: TGTGCTAGTGGAGGAATCTATGGCTACACCTTC. Its translation: CASGGIYGYTF.